The 28 T cell receptor beta chains presented below share a single source sample, sequenced in a study of blood T cell repertoires in COVID-19. Clones were read by immunoSEQ multiplex PCR, and TCRdb kept only the in-frame ones, dropping some. The data hold under 150,000 clones, with roughly four fifths observed a single time. Sequencing used peripheral blood. The source of these receptors is a human donor in a cohort sampled during active COVID-19.

The J gene is TRBJ1-5, the V gene TRBV30; tentatively, D is TRBD1 (5 bases). The CDR3 covers 15 residues. V was trimmed by 0 bases and J by 3 bases, leaving 12 bases between them. The germline V gene has CDR1 GTSNPN and CDR2 SVGIG (reference sequence). The CDR3 sequence is CAWSVQAGPNQPQHF. The CDR3 DNA follows: TGTGCCTGGAGTGTACAGGCAGGGCCCAATCAGCCCCAGCATTTT. The full variable domain, in which reference TRBV30 and TRBJ1-5 provide the parts outside the CDR3, is SQTIHQWPATLVQPVGSPLSLECTVEGTSNPNLYWYRQAAGRGLQLLFYSVGIGQISSEVPQNLSASRPQDRQFILSSKKLLLSDSGFYLCAWSVQAGPNQPQHFGDGTRLSIL.

This chain uses TRBV10-1 with TRBJ2-6; D is perhaps TRBD1 (6 bases). Germline CDR1 and CDR2: WNHNN and SYGVQD (reference sequence). V was trimmed by 8 bases and J by 4 bases, leaving 12 bases between them. The CDR3 extends over 14 amino acids. In DNA, the CDR3 is TGCGCCAGCCACAGGGTTTCAGGGGCCAACGTCCTGACTTTC. Encoded protein: CASHRVSGANVLTF.

The chain employs TRBV29-1 and TRBJ1-1; 8 nucleotides line up with TRBD1. This CDR3 region has 15 residues. The junction had 9 bases not matched to a gene; V was cut back by 3 bases and J by 3 bases. Germline V gives CDR1 SQVTM, CDR2 ANQGSEA. This CDR3 is CSVEPRGRGDTEAFF. In nucleotides, the CDR3 is TGCAGCGTTGAGCCCAGGGGGCGCGGTGACACTGAAGCTTTCTTT. The full variable domain, with the rest looked up from reference TRBV29-1 and TRBJ1-1, is SAVISQKPSRDICQRGTSLTIQCQVDSQVTMMFWYRQQPGQSLTLIATANQGSEATYESGFVIDKFPISRPNLTFSTLTVSNMSPEDSSIYLCSVEPRGRGDTEAFFGQGTRLTVV.

This clone was seen only a few times. The chain has TRBV2 and TRBJ1-1; 7 bases are a match to TRBD1. The CDR3 is 16 amino acids. Germline trimming cut 1 base from V and 4 bases from J; bases unmatched to any gene: 9. The germline V gene encodes CDR1 SNHLY and CDR2 FYNNEI. The CDR3 region has the DNA TGTGCCAGCAGTGAAGGGGCAGGGGGATGGGGCACTGAAGCTTTCTTT. This sequence encodes CASSEGAGGWGTEAFF.

This clone was seen more than once but under ten times. The CDR3 here is CASSMSRDQPQHF. CDR3 nucleotides: TGTGCCAGTAGTATGTCCAGGGATCAGCCCCAGCATTTT. This rearrangement joins TRBV19 to TRBJ1-5; a possible D gene is TRBD1 (5 bases). Germline CDR1 reads LNHDA; CDR2 reads SQIVND (reference sequence). V was cut by 3 bases and J by 5 bases, with 8 bases left in between. This CDR3 has 13 residues.

This clone was observed once. The chain joins TRBV10-3 to TRBJ2-3; 7 bases line up with TRBD1. Trimming cost V 6 bases and J 2 bases; bases outside gene matches: 8. CDR1 is ENHRY and CDR2 is SYGVKD in the germline V gene. The CDR3 covers 15 residues. Here the CDR3 DNA reads TGTGCCATCAGCGCAACAGGGGCCTACACAGATACGCAGTATTTT. Translated, it gives CAISATGAYTDTQYF.

This chain uses TRBV4-2 with TRBJ2-5; 10 nucleotides agree with TRBD2. CDR3 length: 14 amino acids. V was pared by 5 bases and J by 3 bases, with 3 bases of the junction left unmatched. Germline V lookup: CDR1 LGHNA, CDR2 YNFKEQ. The CDR3 DNA sequence: TGTGCCAGCAGCGTTAGCGGGGGGAAAGAGACCCAGTACTTC. Translation: CASSVSGGKETQYF.

This chain joins TRBV3-1 (or the pseudogene TRBV3-2) and TRBJ1-3; D uncertain. The CDR3 consists of 15 residues. Per germline, CDR1 LGHDT and CDR2 YNNKEL (reference sequence). The V gene lost 4 bases and the J gene lost 1 base, with 11 bases spanning the gap. CDR3 region: CASSPLRGSGNTIYF. CDR3 DNA: TGTGCCAGCAGCCCCCTTCGGGGATCTGGAAACACCATATATTTT.

The gene calls are TRBV15 and TRBJ2-7, with TRBD2 matching 8 bases. Germline V gene data show CDR1 as LNHNV and CDR2 as YYDKDF (reference sequence). The trim removed 1 base at V and 1 base at J, leaving 3 bases unmatched. The CDR3 has 15 amino acids. The CDR3 nucleotides are TGTGCCACCAGCAGAGGAGCGGGGGCTTCCTACGAGCAGTACTTC. Its protein is CATSRGAGASYEQYF.

V usage is TRBV7-9 and J usage is TRBJ2-7; D is perhaps TRBD2 (6 bases). The germline V and J ends were trimmed by 5 bases and 0 bases, with 26 bases remaining between them. The CDR3 totals 19 residues. Per germline, CDR1 SEHNR and CDR2 FQNEAQ (reference sequence). The DNA for the CDR3 is TGTGCCAGCAGCCCCGGTCAAGGGTTGGGACTTCGGAGCTCCTACGAGCAGTACTTC. Its translation: CASSPGQGLGLRSSYEQYF.

J is TRBJ2-1 and V is TRBV15; D possibly corresponds to TRBD2 (6 bases). Germline CDR1 LNHNV, CDR2 YYDKDF (reference sequence). This CDR3 is built from 16 residues. V gave up 1 base and J gave up 0 bases, with 10 bases separating them. The CDR3 sequence: CATSRGAGSSYNEQFF. CDR3 in DNA: TGTGCCACCAGCAGAGGGGCGGGGAGCTCCTACAATGAGCAGTTCTTC.

The chain couples TRBV2 to TRBJ1-2; D is undetermined. Germline V CDR1 and CDR2: SNHLY, FYNNEI. V lost 7 bases to trimming and J lost 7 bases, with 22 bases between them. This CDR3 spans 15 amino acids. The CDR3 sequence: CASKIIKVQVLGYTF. The DNA of the CDR3 is TGTGCCAGCAAGATTATAAAGGTCCAGGTCCTTGGCTACACCTTC.

This clone was observed a handful of times. The V and J genes are TRBV11-3 and TRBJ1-1, with no clear D. Germline V gene sequence: CDR1 SGHNT, CDR2 YENEEA. V gave up 0 bases and J gave up 2 bases, with 13 bases separating them. This CDR3 has 16 amino acids. The CDR3 sequence is CASSLEHAEGNTEAFF. The CDR3 DNA sequence: TGTGCCAGCAGCTTAGAGCATGCGGAGGGTAACACTGAAGCTTTCTTT.

J is TRBJ2-3 and V is TRBV2; 9 bases line up with TRBD1. Trimming at V came to 4 bases and at J to 6 bases, leaving 5 bases not matched to a gene. Germline V gene data show CDR1 as SNHLY and CDR2 as FYNNEI. CDR3 length: 14 residues. The CDR3 loop is CASSVTGQGDTQYF. In nucleotides, the CDR3 is TGTGCCAGCAGTGTAACGGGACAGGGCGATACGCAGTATTTT.

The table lists this clone with a count of one. CDR3 DNA: TGCGCCAGGCAGGGCTCGGGTGGGTCACCCCTCCACTTT. This translates into CARQGSGGSPLHF. V usage is TRBV5-1 and J usage is TRBJ1-6; a possible D gene is TRBD1 (5 bases). Germline V gives CDR1 SGHRS, CDR2 YFSETQ. CDR3 length: 13 amino acids. V lost 8 bases and J lost 10, with 16 bases in between.

V usage is TRBV27 and J usage is TRBJ1-2, with 12 nucleotides matching TRBD1. This CDR3 is 15 amino acids long. Trimming took 5 bases from V and 3 from J; bases not matched to a gene: 4. Looked up from germline, CDR1 is MNHEY and CDR2 is SMNVEV (reference sequence). The CDR3 region has the DNA TGTGCCAGCAGTCCGGGACAGGGGGCTTACTATGGCTACACCTTC. Residues: CASSPGQGAYYGYTF.

In DNA form, the CDR3 reads TGCGCCAGCAGCCAAGTCGGGGCAGGGGGCGCGTGGGGCTACACCTTC. The encoded protein is CASSQVGAGGAWGYTF. The chain couples TRBV4-1 to TRBJ1-2; 8 bases agree with TRBD1. The CDR3 is 16 amino acids. J lost 8 bases, V lost 1 base, and 12 bases had no gene match. Germline V gene sequence: CDR1 MGHRA, CDR2 YSYEKL.

This clone was seen a handful of times. This chain joins TRBV5-1 and TRBJ1-6; maybe TRBD1 (5 bases). Deletions cut 7 bases from V and 5 bases from J, with 13 bases between. Germline assignment: CDR1 SGHRS and CDR2 YFSETQ. The length of the CDR3 is 14 residues. For the CDR3, the DNA is TGCGCCAGCGGAGTTTCGACAGATAATTCACCCCTCCACTTT. Its protein product is CASGVSTDNSPLHF.

A word on this clone: At one of its ends the junction is not consistent with the germline gene, which may arise from a read error. The CDR3: CASRLAGEETQYF. CDR3 nucleotide sequence: TGTGCCAGCAGGTTAGCGGGGGAAGAGACCCAGTACTTC. The genes are TRBV11-2 and TRBJ2-5, with 9 bases lining up with TRBD2. Germline V CDR1 and CDR2: SGHAT, FQNNGV. The CDR3 spans 13 residues. The full variable domain, its missing parts supplied by reference TRBV11-2 and TRBJ2-5, is EAGVAQSPRYKIIEKRQSVAFWCNPISGHATLYWYQQILGQGPKLLIQFQNNGVVDDSQLPKDRFSAERLKGVDSTLKIQPAKLEDSAVYLCASRLAGEETQYFGPGTRLLVL.

This clone appeared a single time. This chain connects TRBV7-2 to TRBJ2-6; 8 bases align to TRBD1. J gave up 0 bases and V 5 bases, and 12 bases lay outside the gene matches. The CDR3 sequence is 19 residues long. CDR1 and CDR2 (germline): SGHTA, FQGNSA. The CDR3 spells CASSLRPGTGSSGANVLTF. The CDR3 DNA is TGTGCCAGCAGCCTTAGGCCCGGGACAGGCTCCTCTGGGGCCAACGTCCTGACTTTC.

The J gene is TRBJ2-7, the V gene TRBV30; tentative D call: TRBD1 (6 bases). Germline CDR1 is GTSNPN and CDR2 is SVGIG (reference sequence). The length of the CDR3 is 15 residues. V was trimmed by 5 bases and J by 7 bases, leaving 24 bases between them. This chain's CDR3 is CAWGPNRVERREQYF. In DNA form, the CDR3 reads TGTGCCTGGGGCCCGAACAGGGTGGAAAGGCGGGAGCAGTACTTC.

The gene calls are TRBV6-5 and TRBJ2-1; 9 bases map to TRBD1. The V segment lost 6 bases and the J segment 5 bases; nucleotides outside the gene matches: 8. Germline V lookup: CDR1 MNHEY, CDR2 SVGAGI. This CDR3 contains 15 residues. CDR3 region: CASSEDRGFHNEQFF. DNA of the CDR3: TGTGCCAGCAGCGAGGACAGGGGCTTCCACAATGAGCAGTTCTTC.

Only a few counts were recorded for this clone. One end of the junction is discordant with germline, which a read error may explain. The J gene is TRBJ2-5, the V gene TRBV19, with a possible D match to TRBD2 (5 bases). The CDR3 totals 14 residues. CDR1 LNHDA and CDR2 SQIVND come from the germline V gene (reference sequence). CDR3 in DNA: TGTGCCAGCAGTATAGGAGGTCACCAAGAGACCCAGTACTTC. Translation gives CASSIGGHQETQYF.

The J gene is TRBJ1-2, the V gene TRBV11-2; no clear D gene. The CDR3 has 14 amino acids. Germline CDR1 SGHAT, CDR2 FQNNGV. Trimming left V 0 bases short and J 2 bases short, with 7 bases between. The CDR3: CASSLESVNYGYTF. DNA for the CDR3: TGTGCCAGCAGCTTAGAATCAGTGAACTATGGCTACACCTTC.

J is TRBJ1-1 and V is TRBV11-3; D call uncertain. V lost 3 bases to trimming and J lost 5 bases, with 7 bases between them. Germline CDR1 reads SGHNT; CDR2 reads YENEEA. This CDR3 has 12 amino acids. The CDR3 DNA sequence: TGTGCCAGCAGCTTGGGCCCTACTGAAGCTTTCTTT. Translating gives CASSLGPTEAFF.

V gene TRBV7-8 combines with J gene TRBJ1-2; D uncertain. Germline V CDR1 and CDR2: SGHVS, FQNEAQ. Between the trimmed V and J ends, which lost 0 bases and 4 bases, there was a span of 9 bases. The CDR3 consists of 14 residues. CDR3 amino acids: CASSLAAVLYGYTF. The CDR3 DNA sequence: TGTGCCAGCAGCTTAGCGGCGGTACTCTATGGCTACACCTTC.

This clone occurred a few times. This rearrangement joins TRBV3-1 (or the pseudogene TRBV3-2) to TRBJ1-6; D ambiguous. The CDR3 is made up of 14 amino acids. In germline, CDR1 is LGHDT, CDR2 YNNKEL (reference sequence). The V end lost 2 bases, the J end lost 8 bases, and 10 bases lay between the germline ends. In DNA form, the CDR3 reads TGTGCCAGCAGCCAACGGGGTCGGGATTCACCCCTCCACTTT. Translated: CASSQRGRDSPLHF.

The genes are TRBV28 and TRBJ1-1; 9 bases line up with TRBD1. Trimming removed 8 bases from V and 4 bases from J; junction bases left unmatched: 11. CDR3 length: 15 residues. Germline-derived CDR1 and CDR2 are MDHEN and SYDVKM. This chain's CDR3 is CASATPPGQGTEAFF. CDR3 in DNA: TGTGCCAGCGCCACACCTCCGGGACAGGGCACTGAAGCTTTCTTT.